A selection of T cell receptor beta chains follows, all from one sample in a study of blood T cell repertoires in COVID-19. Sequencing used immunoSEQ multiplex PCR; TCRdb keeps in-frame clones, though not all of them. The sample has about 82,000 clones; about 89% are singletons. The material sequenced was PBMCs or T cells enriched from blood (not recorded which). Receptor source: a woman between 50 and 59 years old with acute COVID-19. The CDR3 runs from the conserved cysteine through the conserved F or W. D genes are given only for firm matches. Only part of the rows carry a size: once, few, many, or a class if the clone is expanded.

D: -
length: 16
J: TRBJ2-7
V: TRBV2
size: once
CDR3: CASSLKIADPSYEQYF
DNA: TGTGCCAGCAGTTTAAAGATAGCGGACCCCTCCTACGAGCAGTACTTC

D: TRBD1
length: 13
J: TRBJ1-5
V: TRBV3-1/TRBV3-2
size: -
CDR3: CASSGTANQPQHF
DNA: TGTGCCAGCAGCGGGACAGCTAATCAGCCCCAGCATTTT

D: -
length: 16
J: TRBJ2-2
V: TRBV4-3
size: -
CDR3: CASSHQLGLTTGELFF
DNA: TGCGCCAGCAGCCACCAATTGGGACTTACCACCGGGGAGCTGTTTTTT

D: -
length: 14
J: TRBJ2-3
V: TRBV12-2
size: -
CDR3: CASRLKGGPDTQYF
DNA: TGTGCAAGTCGCTTGAAGGGAGGTCCAGATACGCAGTATTTT

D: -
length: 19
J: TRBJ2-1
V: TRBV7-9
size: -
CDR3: CASSLGQGKRGSSYNEQFF
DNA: TGTGCCAGCAGCTTAGGGCAGGGGAAACGCGGGAGCTCCTACAATGAGCAGTTCTTC

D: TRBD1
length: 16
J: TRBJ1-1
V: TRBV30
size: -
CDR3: CAWSVGGQGANTEAFF
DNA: TGTGCCTGGAGTGTTGGAGGACAGGGGGCGAACACTGAAGCTTTCTTT

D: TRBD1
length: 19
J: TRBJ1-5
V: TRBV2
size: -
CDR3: CASSDRGAPGGGINQPQHF
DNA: TGTGCCAGCAGTGATAGGGGGGCCCCAGGGGGCGGGATCAATCAGCCCCAGCATTTT

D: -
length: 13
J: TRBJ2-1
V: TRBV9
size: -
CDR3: CASSVDSINEQFF
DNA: TGTGCCAGCAGCGTGGACTCCATTAATGAGCAGTTCTTC

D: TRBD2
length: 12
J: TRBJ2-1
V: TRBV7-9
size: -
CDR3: CASSLGLVGKIF
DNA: TGTGCCAGCAGCCTCGGACTAGTGGGTAAAATCTTC

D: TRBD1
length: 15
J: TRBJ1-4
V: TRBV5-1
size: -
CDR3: CASSRGQGAEVKLFF
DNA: TGCGCCAGCAGCCGGGGACAGGGGGCCGAGGTAAAACTGTTTTTT

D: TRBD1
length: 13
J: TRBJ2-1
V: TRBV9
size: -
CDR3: CASGTGVGNEQFF
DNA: TGTGCCAGCGGGACAGGGGTTGGCAATGAGCAGTTCTTC

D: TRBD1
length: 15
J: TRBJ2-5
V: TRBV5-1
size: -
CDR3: CASSRMTGLRETQYF
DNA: TGCGCCAGCAGCCGCATGACAGGGTTGAGGGAGACCCAGTACTTC

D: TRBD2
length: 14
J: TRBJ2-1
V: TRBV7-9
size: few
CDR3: CASNPGLDYNEQFF
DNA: TGTGCCAGCAACCCGGGACTAGACTACAATGAGCAGTTCTTC

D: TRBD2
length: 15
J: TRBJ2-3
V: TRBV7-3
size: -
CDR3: CASSLNSGGADTQYF
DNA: TGTGCCAGCAGCTTAAACAGCGGGGGGGCAGATACGCAGTATTTT

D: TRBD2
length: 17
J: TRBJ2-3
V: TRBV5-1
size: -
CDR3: CASSLGYLAGRTDTQYF
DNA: TGCGCCAGCAGCTTGGGCTACCTAGCGGGACGTACAGATACGCAGTATTTT

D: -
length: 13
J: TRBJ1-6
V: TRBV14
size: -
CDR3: CASSPRTVSPLHF
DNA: TGTGCCAGCAGCCCACGGACAGTTTCACCCCTCCACTTT

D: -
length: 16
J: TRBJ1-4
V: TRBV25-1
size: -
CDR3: CASSESGGVSNEKLFF
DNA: TGTGCCAGCAGTGAAAGTGGAGGGGTTTCGAATGAAAAACTGTTTTTT

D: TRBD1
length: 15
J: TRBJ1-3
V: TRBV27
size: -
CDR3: CASSLYGRGANTIYF
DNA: TGTGCCAGCAGTTTATACGGCAGGGGGGCAAACACCATATATTTT

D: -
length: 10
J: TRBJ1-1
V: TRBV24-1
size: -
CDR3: CATSKNRAFF
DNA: TGTGCCACCAGCAAGAATAGAGCTTTCTTT

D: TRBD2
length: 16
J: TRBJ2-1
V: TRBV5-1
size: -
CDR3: CASSSRLAGLYNEQFF
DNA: TGCGCCAGCAGCTCCCGGCTAGCGGGACTCTACAATGAGCAGTTCTTC

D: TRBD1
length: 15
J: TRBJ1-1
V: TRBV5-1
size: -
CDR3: CASSLGGTGNTEAFF
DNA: TGCGCCAGCAGCTTGGGGGGGACAGGGAACACTGAAGCTTTCTTT

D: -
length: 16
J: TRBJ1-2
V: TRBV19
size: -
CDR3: CASSMRRRGEGYGYTF
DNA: TGTGCCAGTAGTATGAGAAGAAGGGGTGAAGGCTATGGCTACACCTTC

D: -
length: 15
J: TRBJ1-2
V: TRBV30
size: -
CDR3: CGQRLQGRIGDGYTF
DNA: TGTGGGCAACGGTTACAGGGTAGAATAGGAGATGGCTACACCTTC

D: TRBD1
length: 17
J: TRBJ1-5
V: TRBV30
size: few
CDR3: CAWSTKGGQGSNQPQHF
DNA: TGTGCCTGGAGTACTAAAGGCGGACAGGGGAGCAATCAGCCCCAGCATTTT

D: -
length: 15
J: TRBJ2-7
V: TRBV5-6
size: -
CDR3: CASSSRTGSSYEQYF
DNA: TGTGCCAGCAGCTCTAGGACGGGAAGCTCCTACGAGCAGTACTTC

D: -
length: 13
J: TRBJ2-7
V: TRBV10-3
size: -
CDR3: CAISPVSGYEQYF
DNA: TGTGCCATCAGTCCCGTTAGCGGCTACGAGCAGTACTTC

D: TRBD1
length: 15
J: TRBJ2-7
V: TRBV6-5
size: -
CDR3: CASRRWDRDPYEQYF
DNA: TGTGCCAGCAGGCGCTGGGACAGGGACCCCTACGAGCAGTACTTC